The rows below give T cell receptor beta chains drawn from one sample of a study of T cell repertoires in cytomegalovirus infection. MiXCR, run by TCRdb on the reads, gives a single entry per CDR3 protein. Of under 800,000 distinct CDR3 sequences in the sample, 24% were seen once. The sample comprised CD8+ T cells from PBMCs. All receptors come from a human donor in good health (CMV status not recorded). Some clones in this sample may be carry-over from other donors' samples. CDR3s include the opening cysteine and the closing phenylalanine or tryptophan. D genes are given only for firm matches. Clone size is given for some rows only: seen once, a few or many times, or a class if the clone is expanded.

v_call: TRBV6-5; j_call: TRBJ2-3; d_call: -; clone_size: many; cdr3_aa: CASSKGAELDTQYF; cdr3_nt: TGTGCCAGCAGTAAAGGCGCCGAGCTAGATACGCAGTATTTT
v_call: TRBV5-6; j_call: TRBJ2-3; d_call: -; clone_size: many; cdr3_aa: CASSSGRPTDTQYF; cdr3_nt: TGTGCCAGCAGCTCGGGACGCCCCACTGATACGCAGTATTTT
v_call: TRBV19; j_call: TRBJ1-1; d_call: -; clone_size: -; cdr3_aa: CASSISRPEAFF; cdr3_nt: TGTGCCAGTAGTATTTCGAGGCCAGAAGCTTTCTTT
v_call: TRBV7-9; j_call: TRBJ1-5; d_call: -; clone_size: many; cdr3_aa: CASSADLQGRREPQHF; cdr3_nt: TGTGCCAGCAGCGCCGACTTACAGGGACGGCGGGAGCCCCAGCATTTT
v_call: TRBV7-2; j_call: TRBJ2-3; d_call: TRBD2; clone_size: few; cdr3_aa: CASSPSGGLGDTQYF; cdr3_nt: TGTGCCAGCAGCCCTAGCGGGGGGCTGGGAGATACGCAGTATTTT
v_call: TRBV7-3; j_call: TRBJ2-1; d_call: TRBD2; clone_size: once; cdr3_aa: CASSFPTSGSDNEQFF; cdr3_nt: TGTGCCAGCAGCTTCCCCACTAGCGGATCCGACAATGAGCAGTTCTTC
v_call: TRBV7-9; j_call: TRBJ2-2; d_call: -; clone_size: -; cdr3_aa: CASSPQSRELFF; cdr3_nt: TGTGCCAGCAGCCCTCAATCCAGGGAGCTGTTTTTT
v_call: TRBV25-1; j_call: TRBJ2-5; d_call: TRBD1; clone_size: -; cdr3_aa: CASSLDRVWETQYF; cdr3_nt: TGTGCCAGCAGTCTGGACAGGGTCTGGGAGACCCAGTACTTC
v_call: TRBV20-1; j_call: TRBJ1-1; d_call: -; clone_size: few; cdr3_aa: CSAKPPGELVF; cdr3_nt: TGCAGTGCTAAACCCCCGGGGGAGCTGGTCTTT
v_call: TRBV9; j_call: TRBJ2-1; d_call: -; clone_size: few; cdr3_aa: CASSFGLFRDEQFF; cdr3_nt: TGTGCCAGCAGCTTCGGACTGTTTAGAGATGAGCAGTTCTTC
v_call: TRBV2; j_call: TRBJ2-7; d_call: -; clone_size: -; cdr3_aa: CASILGPQYSYEQYF; cdr3_nt: -
v_call: TRBV10-3; j_call: TRBJ1-1; d_call: -; clone_size: -; cdr3_aa: CAISDSPFEAFF; cdr3_nt: TGTGCCATCAGTGACAGCCCATTTGAAGCTTTCTTT
v_call: TRBV7-9; j_call: TRBJ1-1; d_call: -; clone_size: few; cdr3_aa: CASSPPRGMNTEAFF; cdr3_nt: TGTGCCAGCAGCCCCCCTAGGGGCATGAACACTGAAGCTTTCTTT
v_call: TRBV20-1; j_call: TRBJ2-7; d_call: -; clone_size: few; cdr3_aa: CSARLTATYEQYF; cdr3_nt: TGCAGTGCTAGACTCACGGCTACCTACGAGCAGTACTTC
v_call: TRBV25-1; j_call: TRBJ2-7; d_call: TRBD2; clone_size: -; cdr3_aa: CASSNLLLPGLAGYEQYF; cdr3_nt: TGTGCCAGCAGTAACTTGCTTCTACCGGGACTAGCGGGCTACGAGCAGTACTTC
v_call: TRBV2; j_call: TRBJ1-1; d_call: TRBD1; clone_size: -; cdr3_aa: CASSEPTGEGGTEAFF; cdr3_nt: TGTGCCAGCAGTGAGCCTACAGGGGAGGGAGGCACTGAAGCTTTCTTT
v_call: TRBV6-5; j_call: TRBJ2-3; d_call: -; clone_size: many; cdr3_aa: CASSYHPLAEGDTQYF; cdr3_nt: TGTGCCAGCAGTTACCACCCCTTAGCGGAGGGAGATACGCAGTATTTT
v_call: TRBV12-5; j_call: TRBJ2-1; d_call: TRBD2; clone_size: -; cdr3_aa: CASGSETSGGYNEQFF; cdr3_nt: TGTGCTAGTGGTTCCGAGACTAGCGGGGGTTACAATGAGCAGTTCTTC
v_call: TRBV28; j_call: TRBJ2-2; d_call: -; clone_size: few; cdr3_aa: CASSLRTKAGELFF; cdr3_nt: TGTGCCAGCAGCCTAAGGACTAAAGCCGGGGAGCTGTTTTTT
v_call: TRBV19; j_call: TRBJ1-2; d_call: TRBD1; clone_size: -; cdr3_aa: CASTPTGTGGSNGYTF; cdr3_nt: TGTGCCAGTACCCCCACAGGGACAGGGGGCTCTAATGGCTACACCTTC
v_call: TRBV29-1; j_call: TRBJ2-1; d_call: TRBD2; clone_size: -; cdr3_aa: CSVDLAGVSEQFF; cdr3_nt: TGCAGCGTTGATCTAGCGGGGGTATCTGAGCAGTTCTTC
v_call: TRBV6-5; j_call: TRBJ2-1; d_call: TRBD1; clone_size: -; cdr3_aa: CASSYVTGEEQFF; cdr3_nt: TGTGCCAGCAGTTACGTAACAGGGGAAGAGCAGTTCTTC
v_call: TRBV7-9; j_call: TRBJ1-4; d_call: -; clone_size: many; cdr3_aa: CASSPPGGATNEKLFF; cdr3_nt: TGTGCCAGCAGCCCCCCGGGGGGGGCAACTAATGAAAAACTGTTTTTT
v_call: TRBV6-1; j_call: TRBJ1-1; d_call: -; clone_size: -; cdr3_aa: CASSEEEGLNTEAFF; cdr3_nt: TGTGCCAGCAGTGAAGAAGAGGGACTGAACACTGAAGCTTTCTTT
v_call: TRBV29-1; j_call: TRBJ2-1; d_call: -; clone_size: -; cdr3_aa: CSVEDQGYEQFF; cdr3_nt: TGCAGCGTTGAAGATCAGGGCTATGAGCAGTTCTTC
v_call: TRBV7-8; j_call: TRBJ2-5; d_call: TRBD2; clone_size: many; cdr3_aa: CASSQTSGGLRETQYF; cdr3_nt: TGTGCCAGCAGCCAGACTAGCGGGGGGCTTAGGGAGACCCAGTACTTC
v_call: TRBV7-2; j_call: TRBJ2-3; d_call: TRBD1; clone_size: many; cdr3_aa: CASSRRSSTGGDTDTQYF; cdr3_nt: TGTGCCAGCAGCCGCAGAAGTTCGACAGGGGGGGACACAGATACGCAGTATTTT
v_call: TRBV5-4; j_call: TRBJ2-2; d_call: TRBD2; clone_size: -; cdr3_aa: CASSWGSGASNTGELFF; cdr3_nt: TGTGCCAGCAGCTGGGGTAGCGGGGCCTCGAACACCGGGGAGCTGTTTTTT
v_call: TRBV6-1; j_call: TRBJ2-2; d_call: -; clone_size: -; cdr3_aa: CASTVTGVATGELFF; cdr3_nt: TGTGCCAGCACCGTTACGGGGGTGGCCACCGGGGAGCTGTTTTTT
v_call: TRBV6-2/TRBV6-3; j_call: TRBJ2-2; d_call: -; clone_size: few; cdr3_aa: CASSFLASGTGELFF; cdr3_nt: TGTGCCAGCAGTTTTCTAGCTTCAGGCACCGGGGAGCTGTTTTTT
v_call: TRBV20-1; j_call: TRBJ2-5; d_call: TRBD1; clone_size: -; cdr3_aa: CSAGTGGRSETQYF; cdr3_nt: TGCAGTGCCGGGACAGGGGGTCGAAGCGAGACCCAGTACTTC
v_call: TRBV11-3; j_call: TRBJ2-1; d_call: -; clone_size: -; cdr3_aa: CASSRRGSYNEQFF; cdr3_nt: TGTGCCAGCAGCCGCAGGGGATCCTACAATGAGCAGTTCTTC
v_call: TRBV4-2; j_call: TRBJ2-1; d_call: -; clone_size: -; cdr3_aa: CASSQDEWDGLNGQFF; cdr3_nt: TGTGCCAGCAGCCAAGATGAGTGGGACGGATTAAATGGGCAGTTCTTC
v_call: TRBV7-2; j_call: TRBJ2-3; d_call: -; clone_size: many; cdr3_aa: CASSLEGQRYTDTQYF; cdr3_nt: TGTGCCAGCAGCTTAGAGGGTCAGCGGTACACAGATACGCAGTATTTT
v_call: TRBV7-9; j_call: TRBJ2-7; d_call: TRBD2; clone_size: many; cdr3_aa: CASSLARTSGGHEQYF; cdr3_nt: TGTGCCAGCAGCTTAGCGCGCACTAGCGGGGGCCACGAGCAGTACTTC
v_call: TRBV12-3/TRBV12-4; j_call: TRBJ2-5; d_call: -; clone_size: -; cdr3_aa: CASSLGGGFEETQYF; cdr3_nt: TGTGCCAGCAGTTTAGGCGGGGGCTTTGAAGAGACCCAGTACTTC
v_call: TRBV28; j_call: TRBJ2-1; d_call: -; clone_size: few; cdr3_aa: CASSPRGTNEQFF; cdr3_nt: TGTGCCAGCAGTCCGCGGGGGACAAATGAGCAGTTCTTC
v_call: TRBV29-1; j_call: TRBJ2-3; d_call: -; clone_size: -; cdr3_aa: CSVERGMGADTQYF; cdr3_nt: TGCAGCGTTGAACGGGGGATGGGGGCAGATACGCAGTATTTT
v_call: TRBV28; j_call: TRBJ2-5; d_call: -; clone_size: -; cdr3_aa: CASSLTELETQYF; cdr3_nt: TGTGCCAGCAGTCTGACCGAGCTGGAGACCCAGTACTTC
v_call: TRBV7-6; j_call: TRBJ2-1; d_call: -; clone_size: few; cdr3_aa: CASSTLALAYNEQFF; cdr3_nt: TGTGCCAGCAGCACTTTAGCGTTAGCCTACAATGAGCAGTTCTTC
v_call: TRBV27; j_call: TRBJ2-7; d_call: TRBD2; clone_size: few; cdr3_aa: CASSLERGAGYEQYF; cdr3_nt: TGTGCCAGCAGTCTAGAGCGGGGGGCCGGATACGAGCAGTACTTC
v_call: TRBV7-2; j_call: TRBJ1-5; d_call: -; clone_size: many; cdr3_aa: CASSLDRDPNQPQHF; cdr3_nt: TGTGCCAGCAGCTTGGATAGGGACCCTAATCAGCCCCAGCATTTT
v_call: TRBV7-2; j_call: TRBJ2-5; d_call: -; clone_size: -; cdr3_aa: CASSPWTSSETQYF; cdr3_nt: TGTGCCAGCAGCCCATGGACATCTTCGGAGACCCAGTACTTC
v_call: TRBV6-2/TRBV6-3; j_call: TRBJ1-1; d_call: -; clone_size: few; cdr3_aa: CASSYAGAGTEAFF; cdr3_nt: TGTGCCAGCAGTTACGCGGGGGCAGGGACTGAAGCTTTCTTT
v_call: TRBV6-6; j_call: TRBJ1-2; d_call: TRBD1; clone_size: -; cdr3_aa: CASSTSGGSNYGYTF; cdr3_nt: TGTGCCAGCAGTACCTCAGGGGGCTCTAACTATGGCTACACCTTC
v_call: TRBV4-1; j_call: TRBJ2-3; d_call: -; clone_size: -; cdr3_aa: CASSQDRFHTQYF; cdr3_nt: TGCGCCAGCAGCCAAGATCGGTTCCATACGCAGTATTTT
v_call: TRBV7-2; j_call: TRBJ1-1; d_call: -; clone_size: many; cdr3_aa: CASSLEVNVEAFF; cdr3_nt: TGTGCCAGCAGCTTAGAAGTGAATGTTGAAGCTTTCTTT
v_call: TRBV4-3; j_call: TRBJ2-2; d_call: TRBD1; clone_size: many; cdr3_aa: CASSQDRDRTNFGELFF; cdr3_nt: TGCGCCAGCAGCCAAGATCGGGACAGAACTAATTTCGGGGAGCTGTTTTTT
v_call: TRBV4-1; j_call: TRBJ2-7; d_call: -; clone_size: -; cdr3_aa: CASSQDHLGGYEQYF; cdr3_nt: TGCGCCAGCAGCCAAGATCATCTAGGGGGATACGAGCAGTACTTC
v_call: TRBV7-6; j_call: TRBJ2-6; d_call: -; clone_size: many; cdr3_aa: CASSLAGNYGANVLTF; cdr3_nt: TGTGCCAGCAGCTTAGCGGGGAACTACGGGGCCAACGTCCTGACTTTC
v_call: TRBV12-5; j_call: TRBJ1-5; d_call: -; clone_size: many; cdr3_aa: CASGLWPAYSNQPQHF; cdr3_nt: TGTGCTAGTGGTTTGTGGCCTGCATATAGCAATCAGCCCCAGCATTTT
v_call: TRBV9; j_call: TRBJ2-5; d_call: -; clone_size: -; cdr3_aa: CASSVEAHGETQYF; cdr3_nt: TGTGCCAGCAGCGTAGAAGCACATGGGGAGACCCAGTACTTC
v_call: TRBV28; j_call: TRBJ1-4; d_call: -; clone_size: -; cdr3_aa: CASSLGTPTELFF; cdr3_nt: TGTGCCAGCAGTTTGGGCACTCCAACGGAACTGTTTTTT
v_call: TRBV7-6; j_call: TRBJ1-2; d_call: TRBD1; clone_size: many; cdr3_aa: CASSVGQNYGYTF; cdr3_nt: TGTGCCAGCAGCGTGGGACAGAACTATGGCTACACCTTC
v_call: TRBV7-6; j_call: TRBJ2-1; d_call: -; clone_size: many; cdr3_aa: CASSLFGSYNEQFF; cdr3_nt: TGTGCCAGCAGCTTATTCGGCTCCTACAATGAGCAGTTCTTC
v_call: TRBV10-3; j_call: TRBJ2-3; d_call: TRBD2; clone_size: many; cdr3_aa: CAIRAGGNTDTQYF; cdr3_nt: TGTGCCATCAGAGCGGGGGGGAACACAGATACGCAGTATTTT
v_call: TRBV19; j_call: TRBJ1-4; d_call: TRBD1; clone_size: -; cdr3_aa: CASTRLGVTGTGGEVDEKLFF; cdr3_nt: TGTGCCAGTACCCGATTAGGGGTCACGGGGACAGGGGGCGAAGTGGATGAAAAACTGTTTTTT
v_call: TRBV7-6; j_call: TRBJ2-6; d_call: -; clone_size: few; cdr3_aa: CASSGAPGANVLTF; cdr3_nt: TGTGCCAGCAGCGGAGCCCCGGGGGCCAACGTCCTGACTTTC